The entry below gives a single TCR beta chain sequence along with its context. This sample was taken from a study of T cell changes during pregnancy in multiple sclerosis. The V gene lost 2 bases and the J gene lost 5 bases, with 6 bases spanning the gap. Germline CDR1 SGHDT, CDR2 YYEEEE. This CDR3 has 12 residues. Sequencing was performed with immunoSEQ multiplex PCR; in TCRdb, only in-frame clones are kept and a portion is missing. The sample holds around 35,000 clones, roughly nine tenths seen once. This chain connects TRBV5-6 to TRBJ2-3; D unclear. Sequencing used CD8+ T cells from peripheral blood mononuclear cells, obtained before pregnancy. The source of this sequence is a female donor with multiple sclerosis, enrolled in a pregnancy study. This CDR3 reads CASSLPGDTQYF. The CDR3 DNA is TGTGCCAGCAGCTTACCGGGAGATACGCAGTATTTT.